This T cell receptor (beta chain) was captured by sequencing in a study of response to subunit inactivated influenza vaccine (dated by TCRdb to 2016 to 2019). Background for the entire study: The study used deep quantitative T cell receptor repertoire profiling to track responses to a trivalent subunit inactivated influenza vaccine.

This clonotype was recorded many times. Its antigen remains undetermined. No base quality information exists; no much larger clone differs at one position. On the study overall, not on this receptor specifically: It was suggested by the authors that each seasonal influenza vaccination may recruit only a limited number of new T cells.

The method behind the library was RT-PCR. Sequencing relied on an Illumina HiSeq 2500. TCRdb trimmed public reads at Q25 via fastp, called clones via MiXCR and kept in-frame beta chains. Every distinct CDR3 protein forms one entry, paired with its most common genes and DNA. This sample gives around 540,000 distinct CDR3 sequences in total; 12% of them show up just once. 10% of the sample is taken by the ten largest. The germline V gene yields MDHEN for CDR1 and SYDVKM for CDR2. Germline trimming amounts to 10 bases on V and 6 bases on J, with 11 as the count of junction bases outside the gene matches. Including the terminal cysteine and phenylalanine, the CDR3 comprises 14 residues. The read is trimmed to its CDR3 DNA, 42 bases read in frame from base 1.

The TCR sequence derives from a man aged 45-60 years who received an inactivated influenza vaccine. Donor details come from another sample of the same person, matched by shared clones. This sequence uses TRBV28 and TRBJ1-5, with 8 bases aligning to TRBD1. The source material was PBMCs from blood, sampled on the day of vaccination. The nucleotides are TGTGCCAACAGAACGGACAGGGTGGTTCAGCCCCAGCATTTT. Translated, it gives CANRTDRVVQPQHF.